This T cell receptor (beta chain) emerged from a study of HIV-infected patients and healthy controls. CDR1 and CDR2 from the germline V gene are SGHVS and FNYEAQ. The CDR3 loop spans 18 amino acids. The V end was cut by 0 bases, the J end by 1 base, with 17 bases between. This clonotype has ten or more counts. The antigen is unknown. Alpha and beta constant-region primers primed reverse transcription of 500 to 550 ng RNA. Separate chain-specific third strand synthesis with multiplexing indices produced the alpha and beta libraries. Each cDNA molecule was barcoded, and a single primer pair amplified each chain. TCRdb itself ran the 5' RACE reads through MiXCR, one entry per CDR3 protein. The table includes 18,000 or so distinct CDR3 sequences, approximately 9.5% detected once. Study results and caveats: Compared with healthy controls, HIV-infected patients showed less CDR3 sharing between individuals. A major limitation was that merely sixteen HIV-infected individuals were processed.

The repertoire came from unfractionated whole blood and reflected all unsorted peripheral T cells. As controls, about ten uninfected healthy donors gave samples, and four gave a couple of samples around 3 months apart. Sequencing was carried out using blood. The sequence was obtained from an adult in good health. The chain employs TRBV7-6 and TRBJ2-3, with D possibly matching TRBD2 (5 bases). In nucleotides, the CDR3 is TGTGCCAGCAGCTTAGCAAGCGGTTACAAGGGCCGCACAGATACGCAGTATTTT. Protein product: CASSLASGYKGRTDTQYF.